These 4 T cell receptor beta chains were sequenced from one sample in a study of OX40 agonist ivuxolimab in advanced cancers. Assay used: immunoSEQ multiplex PCR; TCRdb lists only in-frame clones, some missing. The table shows around 56,000 clones, with roughly nine tenths occurring only once. Material: CD4+ or CD8+ T cells sorted from blood, obtained in a trial of the OX40 agonist ivuxolimab. The receptors stem from an adult with an advanced solid tumor such as melanoma, head and neck, liver or kidney cancer.

DNA of the CDR3: TGTGCCAGCAGTTTGTACCAGGGACTCACCTCCAATGAGCAGTTCTTC. Translation: CASSLYQGLTSNEQFF. The chain has TRBV28 and TRBJ2-1; D might be TRBD2 (6 bases). The ends were cut back, 3 bases at V and 6 bases at J, with 18 bases in the middle. CDR1 MDHEN and CDR2 SYDVKM come from the germline V gene. The CDR3 runs 16 residues.

V and J are TRBV11-2 and TRBJ2-2; 11 bases align to TRBD2. After removal of 5 bases from V and 4 bases from J, the junction contained 6 bases not matched to a gene. Germline assignment: CDR1 SGHAT and CDR2 FQNNGV. This CDR3 contains 16 residues. The CDR3 sequence: CASSLPSGRTTGELFF. In DNA, the CDR3 is TGTGCCAGCAGCCTCCCTAGCGGGAGGACCACCGGGGAGCTGTTTTTT.

J is TRBJ2-7 and V is TRBV4-1; 8 bases line up with TRBD1. Germline V gene lookup returns CDR1 MGHRA and CDR2 YSYEKL. The CDR3 contains 16 residues. Trimming removed 7 bases from V and 2 bases from J; junction bases left unmatched: 13. CDR3 sequence: CASTKEPTGAPYEQYF. In DNA form, the CDR3 reads TGCGCCAGCACCAAAGAGCCGACAGGGGCCCCCTACGAGCAGTACTTC.

The chain is built from TRBV7-2 and TRBJ1-4; D not resolved. Germline CDR1 is SGHTA and CDR2 is FQGNSA. The length of the CDR3 is 15 residues. V was clipped by 2 bases and J by 0 bases, with 7 bases between them. The CDR3 DNA follows: TGTGCCAGCAGCTTAAACCCCTCAACTAATGAAAAACTGTTTTTT. Its protein product is CASSLNPSTNEKLFF.